These 2 T cell receptor beta chains came from one sample sequenced in a study of cytomegalovirus exposure and HLA in healthy donors. PCR employed 60 Vbeta and 13 Jbeta primers. Sequencing was performed with immunoSEQ multiplex PCR; in TCRdb, only in-frame clones are kept and a portion is missing. Here the sample spans under 200,000 clones, 62% being singletons. Sequencing was performed on PBMCs. These TCRs come from a middle-aged man in good health and CMV-seronegative.

The J gene is TRBJ2-7, the V gene TRBV6-5; TRBD1 agrees at 11 bases. The V and J ends lost 7 bases and 7 bases, in that order; junction bases with no gene match: 9. Germline lookup yields CDR1 MNHEY and CDR2 SVGAGI. CDR3 length equals 14 residues. The CDR3: CASTYPGTGGEQYF. Here the CDR3 DNA reads TGTGCCAGCACCTACCCGGGGACAGGGGGAGAGCAGTACTTC.

This chain links TRBV5-1 with TRBJ2-3; 10 nucleotides agree with TRBD2. J was trimmed by 3 bases and V by 0 bases; bases with no gene match: 4. The CDR3 length is 16 residues. Looked up from germline, CDR1 is SGHRS and CDR2 is YFSETQ. The CDR3 nucleotides read TGCGCCAGCAGCTTGGAGCGGGGGGGCCGTACAGATACGCAGTATTTT. Amino acid sequence: CASSLERGGRTDTQYF.